The 20 T cell receptor beta chains in this list originate from one sample, sequenced in a study of regulatory T cells in long-lasting Graves disease. For TCR beta, libraries came from iRepertoire HTBI primers and Arm-PCR of CDR3 regions. TCRdb analysed the multiplex PCR reads with MiXCR anew, one entry per CDR3 protein. The sample lists 600,000 to 650,000 distinct CDR3 sequences; 15% to 20% were seen once. Noted time point: newly diagnosed GD, antithyroid drugs for less than 3 months. From PBMCs, RNA was extracted and then used to make the TCR library. This sample also belongs to another study, concerning T cells in Graves' hyperthyroidism and ophthalmopathy.

The sample consisted of peripheral blood mononuclear cells (PBMCs), taken at new diagnosis, from a patient treated with antithyroid drugs. These receptor sequences come from a woman in her 30s with Graves disease.

This clonotype was counted at least ten times. V usage is TRBV6-2 or TRBV6-3 and J usage is TRBJ2-5, with D perhaps TRBD2 (6 bases). Trimming pared 6 bases from V and 4 bases from J, leaving 15 bases between. CDR1 is MNHEY, CDR2 SVGEGT, per germline. The CDR3 runs to 14 residues. CDR3 residues: CASRFIAGTETQYF. The CDR3 bases are TGTGCCAGCAGGTTCATTGCGGGAACAGAGACCCAGTACTTC.

This clonotype has only a few counts. V and J are TRBV5-4 and TRBJ2-1, with 12 bases matching TRBD1. Germline lookup yields CDR1 SGHNT and CDR2 YYREEE (reference sequence). This CDR3 comprises 14 residues. J gave up 8 bases and V 5 bases, and 5 bases lay outside the gene matches. The CDR3 sequence is CASSGTGGRYEQFF. CDR3 coding DNA: TGTGCCAGCAGTGGGACAGGGGGCCGCTATGAGCAGTTCTTC.

This clonotype has at least ten counts. This chain connects TRBV27 to TRBJ1-1, with TRBD1 matching 7 bases. The CDR3 has 11 amino acids. J gave up 7 bases and V 10 bases, and 6 bases lay outside the gene matches. CDR1 is MNHEY, CDR2 SMNVEV, per germline (reference sequence). CDR3 amino acids: CATTGEGEAFF. Written as DNA, the CDR3 is TGTGCCACCACAGGGGAGGGTGAAGCTTTCTTT.

V and J are TRBV6-9 and TRBJ2-2; D is possibly TRBD2 (6 bases). Per germline, CDR1 MNHGY and CDR2 SVAAGI. V shed 3 bases and J shed 4 bases, with 15 bases lying between them. CDR3 length: 16 amino acids. CDR3 DNA sequence: TGTGCCAGCAGTTACTCTTTAGTCGGGGGCACCGGGGAGCTGTTTTTT. As protein: CASSYSLVGGTGELFF.

This clonotype was seen a handful of times. V is TRBV7-9 and J is TRBJ2-1; D might be TRBD1 or TRBD2, each matching 6 bases. The CDR3 spans 16 residues. Trimming removed 6 bases from V and 10 bases from J, with 25 bases in between. CDR1 SEHNR and CDR2 FQNEAQ come from the germline V gene (reference sequence). As DNA, the CDR3 is TGTGCCAGCAGGGCAGGGGATAGCGGACCGAGGAGGGAGCAGTTCTTC. Amino acid sequence: CASRAGDSGPRREQFF.

V is TRBV28 and J is TRBJ2-2, with 7 bases matching TRBD2. The CDR3 spans 16 residues. Germline V gene sequence: CDR1 MDHEN, CDR2 SYDVKM. The junction had 11 bases not matched to a gene; V was cut back by 6 bases and J by 4 bases. CDR3 residues: CASSLWEGLGTGELFF. The CDR3 bases are TGTGCCAGCAGCCTCTGGGAGGGGTTAGGCACCGGGGAGCTGTTTTTT.

The chain carries TRBV7-9 and TRBJ2-1, with D tentatively TRBD2 (5 bases). The germline V gene encodes CDR1 SEHNR and CDR2 FQNEAQ (reference sequence). This CDR3 has 20 residues. Trimming took 5 bases from V and 10 from J, leaving 36 bases between them. The CDR3 loop reads CASSPQELTLSSRKSSEQFF. In DNA form, the CDR3 reads TGTGCCAGCAGCCCTCAAGAGCTGACCCTTTCTAGCAGAAAATCATCGGAGCAGTTCTTC.

About this clonotype itself: No DNA is shown, since the ends of the CDR3 on it are uncertain; the CDR3 is the one TCRdb lists. This chain uses TRBV2 with TRBJ1-5; the table's D call, TRBD1, was not checked against the DNA. Termini included, the CDR3 measures 23 amino acids. Germline lookup yields CDR1 SNHLY and CDR2 FYNNEI. The CDR3: CASSTDGSGPWEQYFGPGQPQHF.

The chain has TRBV4-1 and TRBJ2-3, with D perhaps TRBD2 (5 bases). CDR3 length: 14 residues. The V gene lost 1 base and the J gene lost 4 bases, with 9 bases spanning the gap. Per the germline V gene, CDR1 is MGHRA and CDR2 is YSYEKL. The CDR3 nucleotides read TGCGCCAGCAGCCAAGGTCCGGGATCAGATACGCAGTATTTT. Its translation is CASSQGPGSDTQYF.

This clonotype was counted ten times or more. The V gene is TRBV10-3, the J gene TRBJ2-7; TRBD1 might be the D (6 bases). V dropped 3 bases and J dropped 5 bases, with 11 bases sitting between them. Germline CDR1 ENHRY, CDR2 SYGVKD. There are 13 residues in the CDR3. The CDR3 sequence: CAISDYRVHEQYF. CDR3 nucleotide sequence: TGTGCCATCAGTGACTACAGGGTCCACGAGCAGTACTTC.

This clonotype was seen at least ten times. The J gene is TRBJ2-7, the V gene TRBV6-1; tentative D call: TRBD2 (6 bases). V was shortened by 6 bases and J by 0 bases, with 12 bases between the two germline ends. Germline loops: CDR1 MNHNS, CDR2 SASEGT. The CDR3 runs to 14 residues. CDR3 in DNA: TGTGCCAGCAGACGCGGGACGGCCTCCTACGAGCAGTACTTC. This gives the protein CASRRGTASYEQYF.

The chain employs TRBV18 and TRBJ2-3, with 8 bases lining up with TRBD1. V dropped 8 bases and J dropped 1; count of bases not matched to a gene: 8. The CDR3 runs 15 residues. Germline CDR1 KGHSH, CDR2 LQKENI. For the CDR3, the DNA is TGTGCCAGCACGAACGCGGGACAGGGCACAGATACGCAGTATTTT. Protein: CASTNAGQGTDTQYF.

This clonotype appeared many times. CDR3 nucleotides: TGTGCCAGCAGCTCCGGGACAGGGTTAACAGATACGCAGTATTTT. Its protein product is CASSSGTGLTDTQYF. This chain uses TRBV11-1 with TRBJ2-3; 9 nucleotides match TRBD1. Germline CDR1 and CDR2: SGHAT and FQDESV (reference sequence). V gave up 4 bases and J gave up 3 bases; unmatched junction bases: 5. The CDR3 length is 15 residues.

The CDR3 is CATSGQNTGELFF. In DNA form, the CDR3 reads TGTGCCACCAGTGGACAGAATACCGGGGAGCTGTTTTTT. The chain combines TRBV24-1 with TRBJ2-2; possibly TRBD1 for D (5 bases). Germline CDR1 and CDR2: KGHDR and SFDVKD. Between the trimmed V and J ends, which lost 5 bases and 5 bases, there was a span of 8 bases. This CDR3 has 13 amino acids.

About this clonotype: Compared with germline, one end of the junction differs, possibly owing to a read error. The chain has TRBV2 and TRBJ1-5; 8 bases agree with TRBD1. Germline CDR1 reads SNHLY; CDR2 reads FYNNEI. The CDR3 runs 17 residues. The CDR3 nucleotides are TGTGCCACCAGTGATTCTTTTGGACAGGGAGGGAATCAGCCCCAGCATTTT. This gives the protein CATSDSFGQGGNQPQHF. The full variable domain, completed using reference TRBV2 and TRBJ1-5, is EPEVTQTPSHQVTQMGQEVILRCVPISNHLYFYWYRQILGQKVEFLVSFYNNEISEKSEIFDDQFSVERPDGSNFTLKIRSTKLEDSAMYFCATSDSFGQGGNQPQHFGDGTRLSIL.

This clonotype was recorded at least ten times. The V gene is TRBV5-1, the J gene TRBJ1-2; 7 nucleotides agree with TRBD1. The CDR3 loop spans 13 amino acids. V lost 4 bases to trimming and J lost 4 bases; unmatched junction nucleotides: 4. Germline lookup yields CDR1 SGHRS and CDR2 YFSETQ. The CDR3 loop is CASSRDSSYGYTF. The CDR3 DNA reads as TGCGCCAGCAGCCGGGACAGCTCCTATGGCTACACCTTC.

The table lists this clonotype with a few counts. The rearrangement uses TRBV19 and TRBJ1-2; 9 bases line up with TRBD1. Germline-derived CDR1 and CDR2 are LNHDA and SQIVND (reference sequence). J was trimmed by 13 bases and V by 7 bases; bases with no gene match: 10. The CDR3 consists of 12 residues. CDR3 region: CASTGTGTSFTF. CDR3 DNA: TGTGCCAGTACCGGGACAGGGACTTCTTTCACCTTC.

This clonotype was recorded many times. V gene TRBV20-1 combines with J gene TRBJ2-5; TRBD2 aligns across 11 bases. The germline V gene has CDR1 DFQATT and CDR2 SNEGSKA (reference sequence). With 3 bases clipped from V and 6 bases from J, the junction kept 6 bases outside the gene matches. This CDR3 is 14 amino acids long. For the CDR3, the DNA is TGCAGTGCTAGCACTAGCGGGAGTACTCAGACCCAGTACTTC. Translated, it gives CSASTSGSTQTQYF.

This clonotype was recorded at least ten times. The V gene is TRBV3-1, the J gene TRBJ2-5, with D possibly matching TRBD2 (6 bases). Deletions cut 4 bases from V and 2 bases from J, with 14 bases between. CDR1 and CDR2 (germline): LGHDT, YNNKEL (reference sequence). This CDR3 contains 15 residues. The DNA for the CDR3 is TGTGCCAGCAGCCTAAGGCCGCGGGGACAAGAGACCCAGTACTTC. Translating gives CASSLRPRGQETQYF.

Many counts were recorded for this clonotype. The rearrangement joins TRBV20-1 to TRBJ2-1; 8 bases agree with TRBD2. Germline CDR1 DFQATT, CDR2 SNEGSKA (reference sequence). CDR3 length: 14 amino acids. J gave up 3 bases and V 3 bases, and 4 bases lay outside the gene matches. CDR3 sequence (DNA): TGCAGTGCTAGTTCCGGGAGGGACTACAATGAGCAGTTCTTC. It codes for CSASSGRDYNEQFF.